Presented here are 5 T cell receptor beta chains from one specimen sequenced in a study of cytomegalovirus exposure and HLA in healthy donors. PCR primers comprised 60 Vbeta and 13 Jbeta primers. Here immunoSEQ multiplex PCR was the method, and the copy in TCRdb shows in-frame clones only, minus some. This sample has over 85,000 clones, with 73% found just once. The source material was PBMCs. The receptors stem from a man aged 40-55 years in good health and CMV-seronegative.

The CDR3 protein is CAISGAHEQYF. The DNA of the CDR3 is TGTGCCATCAGTGGGGCCCACGAGCAGTACTTC. The chain combines TRBV10-3 with TRBJ2-7; D is unresolved. V gave up 4 bases and J gave up 5 bases, with 6 bases separating them. The CDR3 runs 11 residues. In germline, CDR1 is ENHRY, CDR2 SYGVKD.

This clone was counted a single time. The chain combines TRBV11-3 with TRBJ2-3; weak D call: TRBD2 (6 bases). The CDR3 sequence is 14 residues long. Germline CDR1 and CDR2: SGHNT and YENEEA. V lost 1 base and J lost 5, with 10 bases in between. Here the CDR3 reads CASSLAAGKDTQYF. The DNA for the CDR3 is TGTGCCAGCAGCTTAGCAGCGGGCAAAGATACGCAGTATTTT.

The chain joins TRBV6-1 to TRBJ1-4, with D unresolved. The V gene lost 6 bases and the J gene lost 5 bases, with 16 bases spanning the gap. Germline V CDR1 and CDR2: MNHNS, SASEGT. The CDR3 covers 15 residues. In DNA form, the CDR3 reads TGTGCCAGCAGCCGACGGGAGGCAGGAAATGAAAAACTGTTTTTT. It yields the protein CASSRREAGNEKLFF.

The chain recombines TRBV2 with TRBJ2-5; 8 bases align to TRBD1. The last part of the DNA fits TRBJ2-7 better; the J call may be wrong. Germline assignment: CDR1 SNHLY and CDR2 FYNNEI. The CDR3 is 14 amino acids. The CDR3 reads CASDAGGKTYEQYF. The CDR3 nucleotides read TGTGCCAGTGATGCAGGGGGCAAGACCTACGAGCAGTACTTC.

The rearrangement links TRBV6-5 to TRBJ2-7; D remains ambiguous. The germline V and J ends were trimmed by 5 bases and 1 base, with 9 bases remaining between them. The CDR3 is 13 amino acids. Germline V lookup: CDR1 MNHEY, CDR2 SVGAGI. Here the CDR3 reads CASSVAASYEQYF. Written as DNA, the CDR3 is TGTGCCAGCAGTGTAGCCGCTTCCTACGAGCAGTACTTC.